These T cell receptor beta chains were read from a single sample in a study of OX40 agonist ivuxolimab in advanced cancers. The repertoire was sequenced with immunoSEQ multiplex PCR; TCRdb's copy has only in-frame clones and lacks some. The repertoire includes more than 95,000 clones, roughly 95% of them detected once, and around 0.17% sits in the top ten. Here the sequenced sample was CD4+ or CD8+ T cells sorted from blood, taken in a trial of the OX40 agonist ivuxolimab. The receptors were sampled from an adult with an advanced solid tumor such as melanoma, head and neck, liver or kidney cancer. Each CDR3 is given with its conserved first and last residue. The order of the fields is D gene, V gene, J gene, clone size, CDR3 DNA, CDR3 protein. D genes are given only for firm matches. Rows give clone size only sometimes, using once, few, many, or a class for an expanded clone.

.,TRBV5-1,TRBJ2-1,.,TGCGCCAGCAGCTTGGCCCTTGGAGACTACAATGAGCAGTTCTTC,CASSLALGDYNEQFF
.,TRBV7-2,TRBJ1-1,.,TGTGCCAGCAGCCTTGCCCCCGGGACGGTGGGCACTGAAGCTTTCTTT,CASSLAPGTVGTEAFF
.,TRBV4-1,TRBJ1-5,.,TGCGCCAGCAGCCAAGAAGCGGGCAGCAATCAGCCCCAGCATTTT,CASSQEAGSNQPQHF
TRBD2,TRBV6-1,TRBJ2-2,.,TGTGCCAGCAGACCCGGGGAGGGGAGAACCGGGGAGCTGTTTTTT,CASRPGEGRTGELFF
.,TRBV29-1,TRBJ1-2,.,TGCAGCGTTGAGACAGCGGGATCTGGCTACACCTTC,CSVETAGSGYTF
.,TRBV7-2,TRBJ1-2,.,TGTGCCAGCAGCTGGGACGGCTATGGCTACACCTTC,CASSWDGYGYTF
.,TRBV14,TRBJ2-3,.,TGTGCCAGCAGCCAAGCTTGGGCCCCCCCAGATACGCAGTATTTT,CASSQAWAPPDTQYF
TRBD2,TRBV27,TRBJ2-3,.,TGTGCCAGCAGTCCGGGACTAGCTAGGGATACGCAGTATTTT,CASSPGLARDTQYF
TRBD1,TRBV6-5,TRBJ1-4,once,TGTGCCAGCCGACAGGGGGCGCTTGGAGGAAAACTGTTTTTT,CASRQGALGGKLFF
.,TRBV30,TRBJ1-3,.,TGTGCCTGGAGTGTCGGCGGGCACTCTGGAAACACCATATATTTT,CAWSVGGHSGNTIYF
.,TRBV2,TRBJ2-5,.,TGTGCCAGCAGTTACCAGGGCGCACAAGAGACCCAGTACTTC,CASSYQGAQETQYF
TRBD2,TRBV19,TRBJ2-3,.,TGTGCCAGTAGTCCTCGACTAGCGGGAGATCGGAATACGCAGTATTTT,CASSPRLAGDRNTQYF
.,TRBV18,TRBJ1-2,.,TGTGCCAGCTCAGTGGAAGCTAACTATGGCTACACCTTC,CASSVEANYGYTF
.,TRBV20-1,TRBJ1-2,.,TGCAGTGCTACAGGGAACTATGGCTACACCTTC,CSATGNYGYTF
.,TRBV11-2,TRBJ2-1,.,TGTGCCAGCAGCTTAGGCCGGGACTGGACGTACAATGAGCAGTTCTTC,CASSLGRDWTYNEQFF
.,TRBV29-1,TRBJ2-7,.,TGCAGCGCCGATCTGGGACCTCCCTACGAGCAGTACTTC,CSADLGPPYEQYF
.,TRBV10-3,TRBJ1-1,.,TGTGCCATCAGTGATACCGGGGAGAACACTGAAGCTTTCTTT,CAISDTGENTEAFF
.,TRBV7-2,TRBJ1-2,.,TGTGCCAGCAGCTACGACAGGACCTTCTATGGCTACACCTTC,CASSYDRTFYGYTF
TRBD1,TRBV7-8,TRBJ1-2,.,TGTGCCAGCAGCCCCCGGGACAGTCCATCTAACTATGGCTACACCTTC,CASSPRDSPSNYGYTF
TRBD1,TRBV27,TRBJ1-5,few,TGTGCCAGCAGTCTTACAGGGGGCGGTCAGCCCCAGCATTTT,CASSLTGGGQPQHF
TRBD1,TRBV25-1,TRBJ2-4,.,TGTGCCAGCACCCTCTCGGGACAGGGATGGAGCATTCAGTACTTC,CASTLSGQGWSIQYF
.,TRBV30,TRBJ1-5,.,TGTGCTGGAGAGAAAGGGGACGGTCAGCCCCAGCATTTT,CAGEKGDGQPQHF
.,TRBV5-5,TRBJ1-5,.,TGTGCCAGCAGCTGGGGGGGACTCCTAAGGGGTAGCAATCAGCCCCAGCATTTT,CASSWGGLLRGSNQPQHF
.,TRBV5-1,TRBJ1-2,.,TGCGCCAGCAGCTTGGGGGGCAGGGGAGACTATGGCTACACCTTC,CASSLGGRGDYGYTF
TRBD1,TRBV5-1,TRBJ2-7,.,TGCGCCAGCAGCTTGACAGGGGCGCCCTACGAGCAGTACTTC,CASSLTGAPYEQYF
TRBD1,TRBV2,TRBJ2-7,.,TGTGCCAGCAAGAGACAGGGGGGTCTAGGGGAGCAGTACTTC,CASKRQGGLGEQYF